Sequencing of this TCR beta chain was carried out in a study of CD8 T cells in ankylosing spondylitis. The CDR3 loop spans 10 amino acids. Germline CDR1 and CDR2: SQVTM and ANQGSEA. This clonotype came up many times. Its antigen remains unidentified. Scientists made TCR beta libraries using quantitative 5'-RACE with molecular barcodes. TCRdb processed the 5' RACE reads anew with MiXCR; each CDR3 protein has one entry. The table lists some 220,000 distinct CDR3 sequences, around 6.6% of them singletons. Study-level findings and limits: Reportedly, disease-linked clones are significantly enriched in ankylosing spondylitis patients' matched synovial fluid. Disease-linked clones, CD8+, were relatively rare in peripheral blood. A TCR beta motif made of 7 to 9 highly homologous variants seemed typical of ankylosing spondylitis blood. Previous work reported some of these motif variants in the synovial fluid and blood of reactive arthritis.

The chain links TRBV29-1 to TRBJ2-3, with D unclear. The sequence derives from a male donor with ankylosing spondylitis. The sequencing input was blood, either unsorted or a sorted T cell fraction (not recorded which). The CDR3 loop is CTVGPDTQYF. CDR3 coding DNA: TGCACCGTGGGCCCAGATACGCAGTATTTT.